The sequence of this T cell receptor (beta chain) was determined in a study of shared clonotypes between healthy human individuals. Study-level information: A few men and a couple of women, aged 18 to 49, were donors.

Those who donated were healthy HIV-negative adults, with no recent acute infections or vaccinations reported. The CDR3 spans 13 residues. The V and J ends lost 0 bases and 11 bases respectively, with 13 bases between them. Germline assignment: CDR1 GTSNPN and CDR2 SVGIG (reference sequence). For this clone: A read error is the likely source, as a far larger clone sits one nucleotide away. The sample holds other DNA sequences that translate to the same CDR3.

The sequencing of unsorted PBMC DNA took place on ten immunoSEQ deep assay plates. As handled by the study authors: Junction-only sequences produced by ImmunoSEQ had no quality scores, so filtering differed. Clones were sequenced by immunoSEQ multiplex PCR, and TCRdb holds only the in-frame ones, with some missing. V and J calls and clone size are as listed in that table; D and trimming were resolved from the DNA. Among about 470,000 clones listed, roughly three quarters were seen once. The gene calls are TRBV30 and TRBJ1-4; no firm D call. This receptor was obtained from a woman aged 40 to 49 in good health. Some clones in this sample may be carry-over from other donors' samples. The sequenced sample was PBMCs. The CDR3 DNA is TGTGCCTGGAGTGTAAACAGCAACGAGAAACTGTTTTTT. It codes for CAWSVNSNEKLFF.